This TCR beta chain was identified during a study of regulatory T cells in long-lasting Graves disease. Study-wide findings and caveats: Persistent Graves' patients showed reduced TCR diversity versus newly diagnosed patients. Having few samples may have compromised the accuracy.

Time point specified: newly diagnosed GD, antithyroid drugs for less than 3 months. Isolated PBMC RNA provided the starting material for the TCR library. Patients met American Thyroid Association criteria for Graves' disease. Arm-PCR of CDR3 regions with iRepertoire HTBI primers generated TCR beta libraries. TCRdb reprocessed the multiplex PCR reads via MiXCR and lists one record per CDR3 protein. The sample has 300,000 to 400,000 distinct CDR3 sequences; around a sixth are singletons. This clonotype was counted ten times or more. Its cognate antigen is unknown. This CDR3 is 16 amino acids long. The germline V gene encodes CDR1 SEHNR and CDR2 FQNEAQ (reference sequence). The V end was cut by 4 bases, the J end by 5 bases, with 21 bases between.

This chain joins TRBV7-9 and TRBJ2-7, with D possibly TRBD1 on 5 matching bases. This sequence originates from a female donor with Graves disease. Material: peripheral blood mononuclear cells (PBMCs), obtained at new diagnosis, from a patient treated with antithyroid drugs. Here the CDR3 reads CASSSWASPGIDEQYF. The CDR3 DNA follows: TGTGCCAGCAGCTCCTGGGCCTCCCCAGGGATCGACGAGCAGTACTTC.